The TCR beta chain under discussion was sequenced for a study of post-analysis software for immune sequencing data (dated by TCRdb to 2013 to 2016). Background for the entire study: Relapsing-remitting, secondary progressive and progressive-relapsing multiple sclerosis were recorded as disease courses, and subtype annotation was lacking for some patients. The patient repertoires were set against about eleven previously published healthy control repertoires from donors whose ages ranged from roughly 6 to 26 years. A subset of samples was prepared in parallel using single-end sample barcoding, then pooled and co-amplified after Illumina adapter ligation. What the research found in general, with its limitations: The multiple sclerosis patient group was slightly younger than the control group. When samples were clustered directly using the F measure, samples prepared in the same batch co-clustered strongly, which prompted a batch-effect correction. Roughly 5 TRBV segments, including TRBV5-6, TRBV5-1 and TRBV20-1, were significantly more frequent in patients than controls. Multiple sclerosis patients had significantly lower normalized Chao1 diversity than controls, a result that suggests substantial peripheral T-cell clonal expansion.

Remarks on this clonotype: Its antigen target is currently unknown. No base quality values were provided; no much bigger clone lies one nucleotide off.

To demonstrate the VDJtools post-analysis software, the study profiled TCR beta repertoires from the peripheral blood of around 13 young patients with multiple sclerosis. The multiple sclerosis patients were children and adolescents ranging in age from about 6 to 17 years. The library relied on PCR. Sequencing relied on an Illumina HiSeq 2500. Unique molecular identifiers were incorporated into TCR beta cDNA libraries to reduce PCR and sequencing biases. Per 1 to 10 million input T cells, some 500,000 cDNA molecules were obtained, such that each molecule approximated one T cell. The same protocol used for the earlier healthy control dataset was applied to prepare and sequence the patient libraries. Within a given batch, samples were prepared together, multiplexed and sequenced on the same HiSeq lane. In the authors' own workflow: MIGEC handled the raw barcoded reads, throwing out single-read molecular identifier groups before consensus assembly and CDR3 extraction. VDJtools was used for post-analysis of the clonotype tables, and diversity was normalized by down-sampling every dataset to the size of the smallest sample. In repertoire overlap clustering, CDR3 amino acid sequences, but not nucleotide sequences, were matched to correct batch-related cross-sample contamination. TCRdb took the public reads, trimmed them with fastp at Q25, ran MiXCR for clone calling and kept in-frame beta chains. Duplicate CDR3 protein sequences are folded into a single record with the most common DNA and genes. TCRdb's processing, not the authors' own work, is the source of the V and J calls. In all, the sample holds 170,000 or so distinct CDR3 sequences, and approximately 30% of those were seen once. The top ten hold roughly 1.6% of the sample.

V sheds 0 bases and J sheds 8 bases, leaving 7 bases between their ends. Via the germline V gene, CDR1 is MNHEY and CDR2 SVGAGI. Including the terminal cysteine and phenylalanine, the CDR3 comprises 12 residues. Only the CDR3 part of the read is kept: 36 bases, read in frame from the first base. The sequence derives from a girl between 10 and 17 years old with multiple sclerosis. The sequence links TRBV6-5 to TRBJ1-1, with a weak D call of TRBD1 (5 bases match). The sample was blood. The DNA reads as follows: TGTGCCAGCAGTTACTCGGGGCAGGAAGCTTTCTTT. Its amino acids are CASSYSGQEAFF.